Presented here are 11 T cell receptor beta chains from one specimen sequenced in a study of response to subunit inactivated influenza vaccine. In TCRdb, the RT-PCR reads were re-called with MiXCR into one record per CDR3 protein. The sample lists around 540,000 distinct CDR3 sequences; approximately 12% were seen once. The specimen comprised PBMCs from blood, sampled on the day of vaccination. The receptors were sampled from a man in his fifties or sixties who received an inactivated influenza vaccine.

Ten or more counts support this clonotype. The rearrangement links TRBV29-1 to TRBJ1-5; D remains ambiguous. The CDR3 loop spans 14 amino acids. Between the trimmed V and J ends, which lost 5 bases and 2 bases, there was a span of 13 bases. Looked up from germline, CDR1 is SQVTM and CDR2 is ANQGSEA. This chain's CDR3 is CSVLLVAGNQPQHF. CDR3 bases: TGCAGCGTTCTTTTGGTTGCAGGCAATCAGCCCCAGCATTTT.

This clonotype has ten or more counts. The chain couples TRBV6-6 to TRBJ1-5, with 12 bases that match TRBD1. V was clipped by 0 bases and J by 5 bases; unmatched bases: 2. This CDR3 is 16 amino acids long. The germline gives CDR1 MNHNY, CDR2 SVGAGI (reference sequence). Here the CDR3 reads CASSYSGQGAYQPQHF. In nucleotides, the CDR3 is TGTGCCAGCAGTTACTCGGGACAGGGGGCCTATCAGCCCCAGCATTTT.

A few counts support this clonotype. V gene TRBV20-1 combines with J gene TRBJ2-3, with 8 bases matching TRBD1. The germline V gene has CDR1 DFQATT and CDR2 SNEGSKA (reference sequence). This CDR3 has 16 residues. V lost 1 base and J lost 6; bases outside the gene matches: 12. The CDR3: CSARGPGQVLLDTQYF. CDR3 nucleotides: TGCAGTGCTAGAGGTCCGGGACAGGTCCTCTTGGATACGCAGTATTTT.

This chain links TRBV25-1 with TRBJ2-5; D may match TRBD1 or TRBD2 (6 bases each). CDR1 and CDR2 from the germline V gene are MGHDK and SYGVNS. This CDR3 has 15 amino acids. Trimming shortened V by 1 base and J by 4 bases, and 13 bases separated the two germline ends. The CDR3: CASSELYREAETQYF. In nucleotides, the CDR3 is TGTGCCAGCAGTGAATTGTACAGGGAGGCAGAGACCCAGTACTTC.

A few counts support this clonotype. The chain has TRBV7-2 and TRBJ2-1; TRBD2 agrees at 8 bases. V trimming: 2 bases; J trimming: 2 bases; junction bases outside the gene matches: 2. This CDR3 is built from 15 residues. Germline V lookup: CDR1 SGHTA, CDR2 FQGNSA. The CDR3 DNA sequence: TGTGCCAGCAGCTTACTCGGGGGGGCCTACAATGAGCAGTTCTTC. Amino acids: CASSLLGGAYNEQFF.

This clonotype was picked up a small number of times. The rearrangement links TRBV7-9 to TRBJ2-5; no firm D call. Germline V CDR1 and CDR2: SEHNR, FQNEAQ (reference sequence). Trimming pared 1 base from V and 5 bases from J, leaving 11 bases between. The CDR3 spans 14 residues. The CDR3 loop is CASSLDVRLETQYF. The CDR3 coding sequence is TGTGCCAGCAGCTTAGATGTAAGGTTGGAGACCCAGTACTTC.

There are a few counts of this clonotype. Here the CDR3 reads CASSVQGETQYF. As DNA, the CDR3 is TGTGCCAGCAGCGTACAGGGGGAGACCCAGTACTTC. The V call is TRBV9, the J call TRBJ2-5; D might be TRBD1 (6 bases). The germline gives CDR1 SGDLS, CDR2 YYNGEE. This CDR3 comprises 12 residues. V was clipped by 1 base and J by 5 bases, with 6 bases between them.

The rearrangement uses TRBV7-8 and TRBJ2-7, with 9 nucleotides matching TRBD2. The CDR3 runs to 15 residues. The trim removed 1 base at V and 4 bases at J, leaving 5 bases unmatched. CDR1 is SGHVS and CDR2 is FQNEAQ in the germline V gene. The CDR3 nucleotides are TGTGCCAGCAGCTTAGAGGGGACTAGCAAGTACGAGCAGTACTTC. Translated: CASSLEGTSKYEQYF.

This clonotype was counted many times. V gene TRBV7-9 combines with J gene TRBJ2-1, with D unresolved. Germline CDR1 is SEHNR and CDR2 is FQNEAQ (reference sequence). The CDR3 is made up of 17 amino acids. Trimming pared 3 bases from V and 0 bases from J, leaving 15 bases between. CDR3 sequence reads: CASSLLVRSSSYNEQFF. CDR3 nucleotides: TGTGCCAGCAGCTTGTTGGTGCGGTCTAGCTCCTACAATGAGCAGTTCTTC.

This clonotype was detected many times. The chain uses TRBV18 and TRBJ2-1; D uncertain. The CDR3 length is 13 residues. CDR1 and CDR2 (germline): KGHSH, LQKENI. V was pared by 1 base and J by 9 bases, with 10 bases between. CDR3 residues: CASSPLNFPEQFF. For the CDR3, the DNA is TGTGCCAGCTCACCACTGAATTTTCCTGAGCAGTTCTTC.

The V call is TRBV27, the J call TRBJ2-7, with D hard to call. Looked up from germline, CDR1 is MNHEY and CDR2 is SMNVEV (reference sequence). The CDR3 covers 13 residues. Trimming left V 9 bases short and J 3 bases short, with 15 bases between. The CDR3 nucleotides read TGTGCCAGTCGCGGCTTAGCTTTCTACGAGCAGTACTTC. Translated, it gives CASRGLAFYEQYF.